One and the same sample provided the 8 T cell receptor beta chains below, sequenced in a study of T cell changes during pregnancy in multiple sclerosis. Using immunoSEQ multiplex PCR, the repertoire was profiled, and TCRdb retains in-frame clones only, with some absent. Here the sample spans 30,000 to 40,000 clones, about 94% being singletons. Sequenced here: CD4+ T cells from peripheral blood mononuclear cells, sampled in the second trimester of pregnancy. The source of these receptors is a female donor with multiple sclerosis, enrolled in a pregnancy study.

The chain has TRBV27 and TRBJ1-4, with 7 positions matching TRBD1. Germline CDR1 is MNHEY and CDR2 is SMNVEV (reference sequence). The CDR3 is 16 residues long. With 3 bases clipped from V and 0 bases from J, the junction kept 4 bases outside the gene matches. For the CDR3, the DNA is TGTGCCAGCAGTTTCGGACAGGATACAACTAATGAAAAACTGTTTTTT. Protein: CASSFGQDTTNEKLFF.

The chain uses TRBV2 and TRBJ1-3; D is possibly TRBD1 (6 bases). This CDR3 region has 14 residues. The germline CDR1 and CDR2 sequences are SNHLY and FYNNEI. Trimming pared 7 bases from V and 4 bases from J, leaving 14 bases between. The CDR3 coding sequence is TGTGCCAGCAACAAAGGGGGACCCGGAAACACCATATATTTT. Translating it yields CASNKGGPGNTIYF.

This chain uses TRBV19 with TRBJ1-1; D remains ambiguous. There are 16 residues in the CDR3. Trimming stripped 1 base from V and 6 bases from J, with 18 bases between. Per the germline V gene, CDR1 is LNHDA and CDR2 is SQIVND (reference sequence). The CDR3 sequence: CASSIGSRAGIAEAFF. The CDR3 nucleotides are TGTGCCAGTAGTATAGGTAGTCGGGCGGGAATCGCTGAAGCTTTCTTT.

The rearrangement uses TRBV9 and TRBJ2-3; 10 nucleotides agree with TRBD1. After removal of 3 bases from V and 2 bases from J, the junction contained 9 bases not matched to a gene. CDR1 and CDR2 (germline): SGDLS, YYNGEE. The CDR3 loop spans 17 amino acids. The CDR3 DNA reads as TGTGCCAGCAGCGAAGGACAGGGGGTTACCCTCACAGATACGCAGTATTTT. Its translation: CASSEGQGVTLTDTQYF.

The chain has TRBV10-1 and TRBJ1-4; D possibly corresponds to TRBD1 (6 bases). V lost 5 bases and J lost 4, with 14 bases in between. Germline-derived CDR1 and CDR2 are WNHNN and SYGVQD (reference sequence). CDR3 length equals 15 residues. CDR3 nucleotide sequence: TGCGCCAGCAGTCCTGGACAGACCGATAATGAAAAACTGTTTTTT. It codes for CASSPGQTDNEKLFF.

The rearrangement joins TRBV7-2 to TRBJ1-2; unclear D gene. Germline V gene data show CDR1 as SGHTA and CDR2 as FQGNSA. The V and J ends lost 7 bases and 5 bases respectively, with 17 bases between them. The CDR3 is 14 amino acids. As DNA, the CDR3 is TGTGCCAGCACCCCCCCCTGGTCGCGATATGGCTACACCTTC. Translated, it gives CASTPPWSRYGYTF. Complete variable domain (other parts from reference TRBV7-2 and TRBJ1-2): GAGVSQSPSNKVTEKGKDVELRCDPISGHTALYWYRQSLGQGLEFLIYFQGNSAPDKSGLPSDRFSAERTGGSVSTLTIQRTQQEDSAVYLCASTPPWSRYGYTFGSGTRLTVV.

The rearrangement joins TRBV9 to TRBJ1-1, with D unclear. This CDR3 contains 13 residues. Germline lookup yields CDR1 SGDLS and CDR2 YYNGEE. V was trimmed by 4 bases and J by 1 base, leaving 8 bases between them. CDR3 amino acids: CASSYATNTEAFF. In DNA form, the CDR3 reads TGTGCCAGCAGCTATGCTACGAACACTGAAGCTTTCTTT.

This chain joins TRBV7-8 and TRBJ2-2; the D gene is possibly TRBD2 (5 bases). This CDR3 spans 17 amino acids. Trimming cost V 4 bases and J 0 bases, with 15 bases left between them. CDR1 and CDR2 from the germline V gene are SGHVS and FQNEAQ. This CDR3 reads CASSSPIRTANTGELFF. CDR3 DNA: TGTGCCAGCAGCTCACCTATAAGGACTGCGAACACCGGGGAGCTGTTTTTT.